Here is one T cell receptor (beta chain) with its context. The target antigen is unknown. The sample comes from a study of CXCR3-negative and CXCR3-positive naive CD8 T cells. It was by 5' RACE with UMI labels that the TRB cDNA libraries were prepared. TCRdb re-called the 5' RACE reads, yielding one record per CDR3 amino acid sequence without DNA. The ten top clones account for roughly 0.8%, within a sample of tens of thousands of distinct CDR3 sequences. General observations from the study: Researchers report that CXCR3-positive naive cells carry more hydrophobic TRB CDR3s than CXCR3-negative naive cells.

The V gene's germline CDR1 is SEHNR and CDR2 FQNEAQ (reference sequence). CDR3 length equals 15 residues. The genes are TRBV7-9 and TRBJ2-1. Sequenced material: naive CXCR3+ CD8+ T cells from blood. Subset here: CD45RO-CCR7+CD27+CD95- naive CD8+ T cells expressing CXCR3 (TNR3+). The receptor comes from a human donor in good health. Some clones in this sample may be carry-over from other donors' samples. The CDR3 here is CASSYLDSPYNEQFF.